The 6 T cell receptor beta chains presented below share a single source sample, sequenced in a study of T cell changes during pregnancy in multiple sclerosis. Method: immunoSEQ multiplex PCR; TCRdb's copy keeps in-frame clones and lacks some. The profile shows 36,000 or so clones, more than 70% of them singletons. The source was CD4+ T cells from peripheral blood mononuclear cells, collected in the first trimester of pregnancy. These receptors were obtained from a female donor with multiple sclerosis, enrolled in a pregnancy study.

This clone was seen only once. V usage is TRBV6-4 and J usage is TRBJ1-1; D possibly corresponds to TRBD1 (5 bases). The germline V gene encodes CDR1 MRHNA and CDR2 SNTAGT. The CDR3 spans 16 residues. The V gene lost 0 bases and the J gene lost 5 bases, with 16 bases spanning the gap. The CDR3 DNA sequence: TGTGCCAGCAGTGACTCGAATCGGGGGTCTCTTACTGAAGCTTTCTTT. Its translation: CASSDSNRGSLTEAFF.

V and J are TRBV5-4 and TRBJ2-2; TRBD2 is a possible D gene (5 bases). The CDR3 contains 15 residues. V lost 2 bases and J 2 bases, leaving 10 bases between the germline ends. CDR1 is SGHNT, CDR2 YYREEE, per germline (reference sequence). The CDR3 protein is CASSLSGINTGELFF. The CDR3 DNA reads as TGTGCCAGCAGCTTATCCGGGATTAACACCGGGGAGCTGTTTTTT.

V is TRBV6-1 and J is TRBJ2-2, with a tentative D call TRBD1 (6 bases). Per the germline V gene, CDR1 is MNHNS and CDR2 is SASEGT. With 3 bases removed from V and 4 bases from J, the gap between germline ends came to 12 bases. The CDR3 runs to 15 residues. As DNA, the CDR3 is TGTGCCAGCAGTGAGGTGAGGGGGTCCACCGGGGAGCTGTTTTTT. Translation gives CASSEVRGSTGELFF.

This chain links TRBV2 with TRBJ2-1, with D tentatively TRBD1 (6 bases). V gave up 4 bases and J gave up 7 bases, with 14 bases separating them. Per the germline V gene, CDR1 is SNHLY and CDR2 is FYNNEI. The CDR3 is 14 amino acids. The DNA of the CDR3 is TGTGCCAGCAGTGCCTCTAGGGGGACGAATGAGCAGTTCTTC. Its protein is CASSASRGTNEQFF.

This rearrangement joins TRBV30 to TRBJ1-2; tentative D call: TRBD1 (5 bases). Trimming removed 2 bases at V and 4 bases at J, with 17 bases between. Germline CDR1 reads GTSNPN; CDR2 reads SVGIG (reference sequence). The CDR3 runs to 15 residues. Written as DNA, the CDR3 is TGTGCCTGGAGTCCCCAGGATAGGGGCGTCTATGGCTACACCTTC. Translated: CAWSPQDRGVYGYTF.

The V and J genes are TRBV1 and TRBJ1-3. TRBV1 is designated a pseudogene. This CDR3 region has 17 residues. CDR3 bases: TGCACCAGCACCCCCAAGCGCTTAGGGAGCTCTGGAAACACCATATATTTT. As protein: CTSTPKRLGSSGNTIYF.